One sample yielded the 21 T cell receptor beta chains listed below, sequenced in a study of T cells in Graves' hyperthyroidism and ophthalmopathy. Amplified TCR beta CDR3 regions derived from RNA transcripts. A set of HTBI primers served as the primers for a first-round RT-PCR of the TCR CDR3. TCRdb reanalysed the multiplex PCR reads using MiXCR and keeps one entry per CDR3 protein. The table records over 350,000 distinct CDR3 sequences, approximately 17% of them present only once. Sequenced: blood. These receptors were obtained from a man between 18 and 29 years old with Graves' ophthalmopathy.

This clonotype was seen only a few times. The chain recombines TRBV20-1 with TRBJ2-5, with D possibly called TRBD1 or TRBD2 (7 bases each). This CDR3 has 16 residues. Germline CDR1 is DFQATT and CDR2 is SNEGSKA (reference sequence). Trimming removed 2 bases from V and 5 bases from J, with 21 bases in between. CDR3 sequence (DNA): TGCAGTGCTAGACCCCACCAGGGGGGGCGGGGCGAGACCCAGTACTTC. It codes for CSARPHQGGRGETQYF.

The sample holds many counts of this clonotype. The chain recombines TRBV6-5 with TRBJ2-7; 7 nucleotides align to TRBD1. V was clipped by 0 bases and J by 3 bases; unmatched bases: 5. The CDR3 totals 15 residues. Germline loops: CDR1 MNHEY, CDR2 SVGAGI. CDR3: CASSYSPGQYYEQYF. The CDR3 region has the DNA TGTGCCAGCAGTTACTCCCCGGGACAGTACTACGAGCAGTACTTC.

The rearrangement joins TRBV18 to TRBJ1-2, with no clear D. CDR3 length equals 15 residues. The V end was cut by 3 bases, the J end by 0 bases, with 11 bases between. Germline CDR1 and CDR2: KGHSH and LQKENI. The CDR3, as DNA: TGTGCCAGCTCACCCATGGTCGTAGCTAACTATGGCTACACCTTC. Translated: CASSPMVVANYGYTF.

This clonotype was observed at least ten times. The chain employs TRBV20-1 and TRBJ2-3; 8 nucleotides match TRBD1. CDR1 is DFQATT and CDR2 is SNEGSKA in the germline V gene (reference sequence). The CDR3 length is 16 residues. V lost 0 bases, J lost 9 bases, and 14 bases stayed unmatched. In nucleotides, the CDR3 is TGCAGTGCTAGAGATAGACAGGGGCTAGCAAGAAACACGCAGTATTTT. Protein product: CSARDRQGLARNTQYF.

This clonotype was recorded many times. The CDR3 loop is CSARTGVYGYTF. For the CDR3, the DNA is TGCAGTGCTAGGACAGGGGTCTATGGCTACACCTTC. V usage is TRBV20-1 and J usage is TRBJ1-2; 8 nucleotides agree with TRBD1. This CDR3 has 12 amino acids. CDR1 is DFQATT and CDR2 is SNEGSKA in the germline V gene (reference sequence). The V segment lost 3 bases and the J segment 4 bases; nucleotides outside the gene matches: 1.

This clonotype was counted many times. The CDR3 DNA reads TGTGCCAGCAGTTTACCCCCCGATGGCTACACCTTC. Amino acids: CASSLPPDGYTF. The chain has TRBV12-3 or TRBV12-4 and TRBJ1-2; D is unresolved. This CDR3 has 12 residues. V dropped 2 bases and J dropped 6 bases, with 7 bases sitting between them.

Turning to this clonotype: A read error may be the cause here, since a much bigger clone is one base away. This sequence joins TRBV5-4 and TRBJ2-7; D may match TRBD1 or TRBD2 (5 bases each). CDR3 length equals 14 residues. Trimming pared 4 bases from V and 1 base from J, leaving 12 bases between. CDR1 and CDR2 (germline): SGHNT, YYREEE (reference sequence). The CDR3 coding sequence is TGTGCCAGCAGCCTCGTCAGGGAGTCCTACGAGCAGTACTTC. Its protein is CASSLVRESYEQYF.

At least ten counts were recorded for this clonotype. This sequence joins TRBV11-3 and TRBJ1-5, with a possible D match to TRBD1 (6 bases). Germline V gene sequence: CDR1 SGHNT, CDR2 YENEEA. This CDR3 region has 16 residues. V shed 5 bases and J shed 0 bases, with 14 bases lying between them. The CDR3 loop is CASSPRTVNSNQPQHF. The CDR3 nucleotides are TGTGCCAGCAGCCCCCGGACAGTAAATAGCAATCAGCCCCAGCATTTT. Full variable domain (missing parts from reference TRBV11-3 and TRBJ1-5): EAGVVQSPRYKIIEKKQPVAFWCNPISGHNTLYWYLQNLGQGPELLIRYENEEAVDDSQLPKDRFSAERLKGVDSTLKIQPAELGDSAVYLCASSPRTVNSNQPQHFGDGTRLSIL.

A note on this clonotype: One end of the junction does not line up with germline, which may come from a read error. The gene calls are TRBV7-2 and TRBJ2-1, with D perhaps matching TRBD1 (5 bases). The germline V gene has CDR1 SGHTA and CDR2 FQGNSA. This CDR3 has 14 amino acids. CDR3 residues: CVSSFIDSPLLAFF. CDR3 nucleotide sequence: TGTGTCAGCAGCTTTATCGACAGCCCCCTTTTGGCGTTCTTC.

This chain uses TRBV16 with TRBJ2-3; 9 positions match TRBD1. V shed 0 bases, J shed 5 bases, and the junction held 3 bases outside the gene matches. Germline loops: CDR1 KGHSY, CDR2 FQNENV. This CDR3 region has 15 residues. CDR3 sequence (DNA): TGTGCCAGCAGCCAATCGGACAGGGGTCAAGATACGCAGTATTTT. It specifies CASSQSDRGQDTQYF.

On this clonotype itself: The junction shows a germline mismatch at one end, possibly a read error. The CDR3 loop is CTSSPDRKETQYF. The CDR3 region has the DNA TGTACCAGCAGCCCGGACAGGAAAGAGACCCAGTACTTC. The rearrangement uses TRBV5-6 and TRBJ2-5; 7 bases map to TRBD1. This CDR3 region has 13 residues. From germline, CDR1 is SGHDT and CDR2 YYEEEE.

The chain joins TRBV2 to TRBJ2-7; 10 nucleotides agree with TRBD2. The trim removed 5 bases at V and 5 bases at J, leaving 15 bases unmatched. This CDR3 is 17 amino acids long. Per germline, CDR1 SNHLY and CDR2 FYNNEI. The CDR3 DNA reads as TGTGCCAGCAGTTATTCCCGATTAACTAGCGGGATCCACGAGCAGTACTTC. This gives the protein CASSYSRLTSGIHEQYF.

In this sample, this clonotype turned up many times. CDR3 nucleotide sequence: TGTGCCAGCAGTGGCAACTTGTATGGCTACACCTTC. This encodes CASSGNLYGYTF. The J gene is TRBJ1-2, the V gene TRBV2; D call uncertain. The CDR3 totals 12 residues. Deletions cut 4 bases from V and 5 bases from J, with 8 bases between. The germline V gene has CDR1 SNHLY and CDR2 FYNNEI.

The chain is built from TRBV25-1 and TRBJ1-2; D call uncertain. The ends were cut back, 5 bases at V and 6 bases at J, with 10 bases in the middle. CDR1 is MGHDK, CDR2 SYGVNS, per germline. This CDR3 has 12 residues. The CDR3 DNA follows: TGTGCCAGCAGTTCGGGTCGCGATGGCTACACCTTC. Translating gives CASSSGRDGYTF.

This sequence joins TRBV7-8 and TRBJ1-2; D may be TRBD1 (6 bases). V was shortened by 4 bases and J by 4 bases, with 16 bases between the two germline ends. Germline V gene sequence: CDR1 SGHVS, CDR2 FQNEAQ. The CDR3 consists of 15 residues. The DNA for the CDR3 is TGTGCCAGCAGCTCAAGACAGGATCGCGGCTATGGCTACACCTTC. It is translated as CASSSRQDRGYGYTF.

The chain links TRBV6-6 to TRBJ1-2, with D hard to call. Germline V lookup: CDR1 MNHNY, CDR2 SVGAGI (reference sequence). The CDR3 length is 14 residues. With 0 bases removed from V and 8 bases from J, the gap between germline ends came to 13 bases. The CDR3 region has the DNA TGTGCCAGCAGTTACTCCGGGCTTGCCGGAGGCTACACCTTC. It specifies CASSYSGLAGGYTF.

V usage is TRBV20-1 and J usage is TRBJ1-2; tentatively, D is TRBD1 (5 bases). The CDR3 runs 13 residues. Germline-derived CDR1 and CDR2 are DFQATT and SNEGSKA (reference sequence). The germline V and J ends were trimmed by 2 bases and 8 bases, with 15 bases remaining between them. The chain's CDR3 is CSARSGNHPGYTF. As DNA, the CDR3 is TGCAGTGCTAGATCAGGGAATCATCCCGGCTACACCTTC.

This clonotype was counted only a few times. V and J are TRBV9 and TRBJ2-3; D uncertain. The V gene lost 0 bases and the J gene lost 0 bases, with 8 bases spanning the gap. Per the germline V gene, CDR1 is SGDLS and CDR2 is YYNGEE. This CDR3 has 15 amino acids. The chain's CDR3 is CASSVGWKSTDTQYF. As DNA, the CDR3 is TGTGCCAGCAGCGTAGGTTGGAAAAGCACAGATACGCAGTATTTT.

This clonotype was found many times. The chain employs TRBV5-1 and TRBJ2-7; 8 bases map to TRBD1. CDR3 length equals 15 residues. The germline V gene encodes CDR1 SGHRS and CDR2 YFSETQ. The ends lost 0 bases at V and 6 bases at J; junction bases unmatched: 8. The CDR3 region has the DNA TGCGCCAGCAGCTTGGAAGGACAGGGACGGAGCGAGCAGTACTTC. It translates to CASSLEGQGRSEQYF.

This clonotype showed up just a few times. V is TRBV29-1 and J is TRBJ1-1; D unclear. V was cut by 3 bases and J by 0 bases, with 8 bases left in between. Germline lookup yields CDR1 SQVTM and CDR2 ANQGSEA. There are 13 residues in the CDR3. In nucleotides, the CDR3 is TGCAGCGTTGAGGCGGGAGTGAACACTGAAGCTTTCTTT. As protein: CSVEAGVNTEAFF.

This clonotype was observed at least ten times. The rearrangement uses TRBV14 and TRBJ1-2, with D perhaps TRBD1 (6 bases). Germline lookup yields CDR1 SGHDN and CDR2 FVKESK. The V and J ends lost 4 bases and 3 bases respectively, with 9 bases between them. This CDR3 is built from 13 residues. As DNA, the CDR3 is TGTGCCAGCAGCCTGGACAGCTACTATGGCTACACCTTC. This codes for CASSLDSYYGYTF.